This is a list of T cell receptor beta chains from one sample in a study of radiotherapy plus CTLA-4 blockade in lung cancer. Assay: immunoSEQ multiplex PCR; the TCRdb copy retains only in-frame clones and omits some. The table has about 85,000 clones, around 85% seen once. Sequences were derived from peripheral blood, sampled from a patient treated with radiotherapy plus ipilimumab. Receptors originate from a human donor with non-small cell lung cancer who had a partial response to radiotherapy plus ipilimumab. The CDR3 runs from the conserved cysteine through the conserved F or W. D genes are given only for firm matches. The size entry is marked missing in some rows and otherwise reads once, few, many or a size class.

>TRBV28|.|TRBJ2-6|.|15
CASSLEGSGANVLTF
TGTGCCAGCAGTTTAGAGGGCTCTGGGGCCAACGTCCTGACTTTC
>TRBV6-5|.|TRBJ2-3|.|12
CASGQPLDTQYF
TGTGCCAGTGGACAGCCTCTAGATACGCAGTATTTT
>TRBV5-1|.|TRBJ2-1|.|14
CASCRWPSSHEQFF
TGCGCCAGCTGTCGGTGGCCTAGCAGCCATGAGCAGTTCTTC
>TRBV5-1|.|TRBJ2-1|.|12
CASMEGPNEQFF
TGCGCCAGTATGGAGGGGCCGAATGAGCAGTTCTTC
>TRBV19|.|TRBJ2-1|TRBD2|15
CASSLGLAGGPEQFF
TGTGCCAGTAGTCTTGGACTAGCGGGAGGGCCAGAGCAGTTCTTC
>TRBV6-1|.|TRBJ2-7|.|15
CASRTGTGVAYEQYF
TGTGCCAGCAGGACCGGGACTGGAGTAGCCTACGAGCAGTACTTC
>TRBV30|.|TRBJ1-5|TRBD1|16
CAWSGPTGKGNQPQHF
TGTGCCTGGAGTGGACCGACAGGGAAGGGCAATCAGCCCCAGCATTTT
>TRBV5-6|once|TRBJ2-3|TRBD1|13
CASSWTGEDTQYF
TGTGCCAGCAGCTGGACAGGGGAGGATACGCAGTATTTT
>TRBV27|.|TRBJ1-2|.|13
CASSPQGYYGYTF
TGTGCCAGCAGTCCGCAGGGATACTATGGCTACACCTTC
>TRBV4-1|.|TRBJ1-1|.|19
CASSQDVGQAVSMNTEAFF
TGCGCCAGCAGCCAAGATGTAGGCCAGGCTGTATCCATGAACACTGAAGCTTTCTTT